The next 20 T cell receptor beta chains were all read from a single sample in a study of shared clonotypes between healthy human individuals. The repertoire was sequenced with immunoSEQ multiplex PCR; TCRdb's copy has only in-frame clones and lacks some. The sample consists of some 2,100,000 clones, approximately 95% of them appearing once. Source material: naive CD4+ T cells sorted from blood. Subset: CD45RA+ positively selected. These receptors were obtained from a man between 18 and 29 years old in good health.

The rearrangement joins TRBV6-4 to TRBJ2-2, with no clear D. Germline V CDR1 and CDR2: MRHNA, SNTAGT. The CDR3 consists of 13 residues. Trimming stripped 1 base from V and 4 bases from J, with 4 bases between. In DNA, the CDR3 is TGTGCCAGCAGTGACTACAGCACCGGGGAGCTGTTTTTT. Its protein product is CASSDYSTGELFF.

Remarks on this clone: Other DNA sequences in the sample encode the same CDR3. The gene calls are TRBV18 and TRBJ1-5; 7 bases align to TRBD1. V lost 2 bases to trimming and J lost 2 bases; unmatched junction nucleotides: 3. CDR3 length: 15 amino acids. From germline, CDR1 is KGHSH and CDR2 LQKENI. DNA of the CDR3: TGTGCCAGCTCACCAGGTGGACAGGGCAATCAGCCCCAGCATTTT. This encodes CASSPGGQGNQPQHF.

The chain combines TRBV6-6 with TRBJ1-2; 9 nucleotides line up with TRBD1. The germline V gene encodes CDR1 MNHNY and CDR2 SVGAGI (reference sequence). This CDR3 is 12 amino acids long. Trimming took 5 bases from V and 5 from J; bases not matched to a gene: 0. CDR3 region: CASSGTGYGYTF. The CDR3, as DNA: TGTGCCAGCAGTGGGACAGGGTATGGCTACACCTTC.

In regard to this clone: Other DNA sequences from this sample encode an identical CDR3 as well. The V and J genes are TRBV7-2 and TRBJ1-1, with unresolved D. This CDR3 has 14 amino acids. V was pared by 3 bases and J by 2 bases, with 10 bases between. Germline V CDR1 and CDR2: SGHTA, FQGNSA. The chain's CDR3 is CASSFLTVNTEAFF. The CDR3 DNA follows: TGTGCCAGCAGCTTCCTAACAGTTAACACTGAAGCTTTCTTT.

Comment on this clone: Other DNA sequences in the sample encode the same CDR3. The rearrangement joins TRBV5-4 to TRBJ1-4; the D gene is possibly TRBD1 (6 bases). The V and J ends lost 2 bases and 0 bases respectively, with 8 bases between them. Looked up from germline, CDR1 is SGHNT and CDR2 is YYREEE (reference sequence). The CDR3 sequence is 15 residues long. The CDR3 nucleotides read TGTGCCAGCAGCTTAGGGGGGGCAACTAATGAAAAACTGTTTTTT. As protein: CASSLGGATNEKLFF.

The chain uses TRBV6-1 and TRBJ2-7; D uncertain. This CDR3 has 11 amino acids. V was shortened by 9 bases and J by 3 bases, with 9 bases between the two germline ends. Germline loops: CDR1 MNHNS, CDR2 SASEGT. The CDR3 reads CASGLYYEQYF. The DNA of the CDR3 is TGTGCCAGTGGTCTTTACTACGAGCAGTACTTC.

The rearrangement joins TRBV19 to TRBJ1-5, with TRBD1 as a possible D gene (6 bases). The CDR3 is made up of 14 amino acids. Trimming took 5 bases from V and 6 from J, leaving 14 bases between them. In germline, CDR1 is LNHDA, CDR2 SQIVND (reference sequence). In DNA form, the CDR3 reads TGTGCCAGTAGTCCGGGGGGGGGCAGTCAGCCCCAGCATTTT. Encoded protein: CASSPGGGSQPQHF.

The J gene is TRBJ2-2, the V gene TRBV4-1, with TRBD2 matching over 10 bases. The CDR3 totals 16 residues. The germline CDR1 and CDR2 sequences are MGHRA and YSYEKL. V shed 1 base, J shed 6 bases, and the junction held 5 bases outside the gene matches. DNA for the CDR3: TGCGCCAGCAGCCAAGGGACTAGCGGTCCGGCCGGGGAGCTGTTTTTT. Its protein product is CASSQGTSGPAGELFF.

The V gene is TRBV29-1, the J gene TRBJ2-7; 7 positions agree with TRBD1. This CDR3 has 13 amino acids. After removal of 5 bases from V and 5 bases from J, the junction contained 9 bases not matched to a gene. Germline V CDR1 and CDR2: SQVTM, ANQGSEA. The chain's CDR3 is CSVQLGGRNEQYF. The CDR3, as DNA: TGCAGCGTTCAGCTAGGGGGCCGCAACGAGCAGTACTTC.

This clone has just one count. The chain links TRBV10-2 to TRBJ2-3, with 12 bases that match TRBD2. The CDR3 length is 18 residues. CDR1 and CDR2 from the germline V gene are WSHSY and SAAADI. J was trimmed by 2 bases and V by 6 bases; bases with no gene match: 12. CDR3 residues: CASSLTSGGTRLTDTQYF. The CDR3 bases are TGCGCCAGCAGCCTCACTAGCGGGGGGACGCGCCTCACAGATACGCAGTATTTT.

V and J are TRBV7-2 and TRBJ1-5; 7 bases match TRBD1. CDR3 length: 14 residues. Germline lookup yields CDR1 SGHTA and CDR2 FQGNSA. Trimming removed 6 bases from V and 1 base from J; junction bases left unmatched: 3. The CDR3, as DNA: TGTGCCAGCAGAAGACAGGGAAGCAATCAGCCCCAGCATTTT. This encodes CASRRQGSNQPQHF.

On this clone: Other DNA variants within this sample encode the same CDR3. This chain joins TRBV6-1 and TRBJ2-6; unclear D gene. V was shortened by 1 base and J by 2 bases, with 6 bases between the two germline ends. This CDR3 spans 15 amino acids. CDR1 and CDR2 (germline): MNHNS, SASEGT. The CDR3 nucleotides are TGTGCCAGCAGTGAAGGTAGGGCTGGGGCCAACGTCCTGACTTTC. This encodes CASSEGRAGANVLTF.

CDR3: CASSLMAGQNQPQHF. The CDR3 DNA sequence: TGTGCCAGCAGCTTGATGGCGGGGCAGAATCAGCCCCAGCATTTT. The chain links TRBV5-5 to TRBJ1-5, with a weak D call TRBD1 (5 bases). The CDR3 loop spans 15 amino acids. Looked up from germline, CDR1 is SGHKS and CDR2 is YYEKEE (reference sequence). Trimming shortened V by 1 base and J by 4 bases, and 12 bases separated the two germline ends.

The chain joins TRBV11-2 to TRBJ1-4; tentative D call: TRBD1 (5 bases). Per the germline V gene, CDR1 is SGHAT and CDR2 is FQNNGV. The CDR3 contains 17 residues. The V and J ends lost 4 bases and 0 bases respectively, with 15 bases between them. The CDR3 DNA is TGTGCCAGCAGCTCCCAGGGTGGAAAAACAACTAATGAAAAACTGTTTTTT. Translated: CASSSQGGKTTNEKLFF.

Worth noting for this clone: Other DNA sequences within the sample encode an identical CDR3. V usage is TRBV5-1 and J usage is TRBJ2-5, with D tentatively TRBD2 (6 bases). Germline CDR1 reads SGHRS; CDR2 reads YFSETQ. Trimming left V 1 base short and J 2 bases short, with 12 bases between. The CDR3 sequence is 15 residues long. CDR3 protein: CASSLRSSEQETQYF. In nucleotides, the CDR3 is TGCGCCAGCAGCTTGAGATCTAGCGAACAAGAGACCCAGTACTTC.

The chain employs TRBV19 and TRBJ2-2; no firm D call. Per germline, CDR1 LNHDA and CDR2 SQIVND (reference sequence). CDR3 size: 13 residues. The V end was cut by 1 base, the J end by 7 bases, with 7 bases between. CDR3 DNA sequence: TGTGCCAGTAGTATAGCTAGTTACGGGGAGCTGTTTTTT. It is translated as CASSIASYGELFF.

V is TRBV4-1 and J is TRBJ2-2, with D possibly TRBD2 on 6 matching bases. CDR3 size: 17 residues. Germline V CDR1 and CDR2: MGHRA, YSYEKL. The V end lost 3 bases, the J end lost 4 bases, and 18 bases lay between the germline ends. Written as DNA, the CDR3 is TGCGCCAGCAGCCAGGGGACTGCCGAAGGTAGCACCGGGGAGCTGTTTTTT. This gives the protein CASSQGTAEGSTGELFF.

The V and J genes are TRBV16 and TRBJ2-5, with a weak D call TRBD2 (6 bases). Deletions cut 2 bases from V and 1 base from J, with 14 bases between. The CDR3 is 16 amino acids. From germline, CDR1 is KGHSY and CDR2 FQNENV. The CDR3 DNA reads TGTGCCAGCAGCCAAATTACCGGACTACCCCAAGAGACCCAGTACTTC. As protein: CASSQITGLPQETQYF.

This chain connects TRBV6-5 to TRBJ2-3, with TRBD1 identical over 9 bases. Germline V lookup: CDR1 MNHEY, CDR2 SVGAGI. V dropped 5 bases and J dropped 2; count of bases not matched to a gene: 5. The CDR3 spans 15 residues. The CDR3 nucleotides read TGTGCCAGCAGTGTGGACAGGGGTTTCACAGATACGCAGTATTTT. Protein product: CASSVDRGFTDTQYF.

The chain uses TRBV5-1 and TRBJ2-1, with D perhaps matching TRBD1 (6 bases). The germline V gene has CDR1 SGHRS and CDR2 YFSETQ. Trimming removed 1 base from V and 0 bases from J, with 14 bases in between. This CDR3 is built from 17 residues. CDR3 DNA sequence: TGCGCCAGCAGCTTGAATTTCCAGGGGACCTCCTACAATGAGCAGTTCTTC. Protein: CASSLNFQGTSYNEQFF.